A selection of T cell receptor beta chains follows, all from one sample in a study of cytomegalovirus exposure and HLA in healthy donors. Profiled with immunoSEQ multiplex PCR; TCRdb holds only in-frame clones, not every one. The table lists approximately 160,000 clones, approximately 72% of them singletons. The material sequenced was PBMCs. All receptors derive from a man aged 45-60 years in good health and CMV-seronegative. CDR3s include the opening cysteine and the closing phenylalanine or tryptophan. The D gene is left open where the match is weak. Expanded clones get a size class; other rows say once, few or many, or leave the size out.

J gene,D gene,V gene,clone size,CDR3 protein,CDR3 DNA
TRBJ2-5,TRBD2,TRBV6-5,-,CASSRQRGEGETQYF,TGTGCCAGCAGCCGTCAGCGGGGGGAAGGGGAGACCCAGTACTTC
TRBJ1-4,TRBD1,TRBV5-4,-,CASSPRGGTGGDEKLFF,TGTGCCAGCAGCCCCCGAGGCGGGACAGGGGGTGATGAAAAACTGTTTTTT
TRBJ2-1,TRBD2,TRBV7-3,-,CASSKKNPGASGAHEQFF,TGTGCCAGCAGCAAAAAGAACCCCGGGGCTAGCGGGGCCCATGAGCAGTTCTTC
TRBJ2-7,TRBD2,TRBV25-1,-,CASSGIGTSNEQYF,TGTGCCAGCAGTGGGATAGGGACTAGTAACGAGCAGTACTTC
TRBJ1-3,-,TRBV9,-,CASSQRGQLGNTIYF,TGCGCCAGCAGCCAACGCGGACAGCTAGGAAACACCATATATTTT
TRBJ2-5,TRBD2,TRBV6-1,-,CASSFGTSGGETQYF,TGTGCCAGCAGTTTCGGGACTAGCGGGGGAGAGACCCAGTACTTC
TRBJ2-5,-,TRBV2,-,CASRAWTTQETQYF,TGTGCCAGCAGAGCTTGGACTACCCAAGAGACCCAGTACTTC
TRBJ1-1,-,TRBV19,-,CASSIGHLNTEAFF,TGTGCCAGTAGTATCGGACACTTGAACACTGAAGCTTTCTTT
TRBJ1-3,-,TRBV19,-,CASIIVSSGNTIYF,TGTGCCAGTATTATCGTCAGCTCTGGAAACACCATATATTTT
TRBJ2-2,-,TRBV11-1,few,CASLPGTKNTGELFF,TGTGCCAGTCTTCCGGGGACAAAAAACACCGGGGAGCTGTTTTTT
TRBJ1-6,TRBD1,TRBV7-9,-,CASSLAGTANSPLHF,TGTGCCAGCAGCTTAGCCGGGACAGCTAATTCACCCCTCCACTTT
TRBJ2-3,-,TRBV6-5,-,CASSSLPTGSTDTQYF,TGTGCCAGCAGTTCCCTCCCCACAGGGAGCACAGATACGCAGTATTTT
TRBJ2-5,TRBD2,TRBV2,-,CASRSGPAGGQETQYF,TGTGCCAGCAGGAGCGGCCCAGCGGGGGGGCAAGAGACCCAGTACTTC
TRBJ2-5,TRBD1,TRBV5-6,-,CASSPFGQGAIETQYF,TGTGCCAGCAGCCCCTTCGGACAGGGGGCAATAGAGACCCAGTACTTC
TRBJ1-1,-,TRBV13,-,CASCPGGSTEAFF,TGTGCCAGCTGTCCGGGCGGGAGCACTGAAGCTTTCTTT
TRBJ1-2,TRBD1,TRBV6-5,-,CASSPTGGGRGYTF,TGTGCCAGCAGTCCAACAGGGGGCGGTAGGGGCTACACCTTC
TRBJ1-6,TRBD1,TRBV28,-,CASGTGVMDSLLHF,TGTGCCAGCGGGACAGGGGTTATGGATTCACTCCTCCACTTT
TRBJ1-2,TRBD1,TRBV6-5,-,CASSQDRLNYGYTF,TGTGCCAGCAGTCAGGACAGGTTAAACTATGGCTACACCTTC
TRBJ1-1,-,TRBV18,few,CASSPRGGGDNTEAFF,TGTGCCAGCTCACCAAGGGGGGGAGGTGACAACACTGAAGCTTTCTTT
TRBJ2-7,TRBD1,TRBV2,-,CASSPGQGSYEQYF,TGTGCCAGCAGCCCGGGACAGGGGTCTTACGAGCAGTACTTC